This record covers a single T cell receptor (beta chain). What it binds is not known. This entry comes from a study of regulatory T cells in long-lasting Graves disease. Study details: With positive TSH receptor antibodies and over 5 years of antithyroid drugs, Graves' disease was considered persistent. Regarding the study as a whole: There were preferences for TRBV28, TRBJ1-2 and TRBJ2-5 in persistent disease.

Specified time point: persistent/refractory GD, antithyroid drugs over 5 years with positive TRAb. After RNA was extracted from PBMCs, the TCR library was made from it. The ends lost 5 bases at V and 8 bases at J; junction bases unmatched: 22. This CDR3 is built from 18 residues. Germline lookup yields CDR1 MNHEY and CDR2 SMNVEV (reference sequence). Construction of the TCR beta libraries employed iRepertoire HTBI primers in conjunction with Arm-PCR of CDR3 regions. MiXCR, run by TCRdb on the multiplex PCR reads, gives a single entry per CDR3 protein. Among around 500,000 distinct CDR3 sequences, around 20% were seen once, and the ten largest hold over 7.5%.

Material: peripheral blood mononuclear cells (PBMCs), obtained when the disease was refractory, from a patient treated with antithyroid drugs. The chain couples TRBV27 to TRBJ1-2, with 8 bases that match TRBD1. This TCR came from a female donor with Graves disease. CDR3 sequence: CASSPRIGTGWWITGYTF. CDR3 nucleotide sequence: TGTGCCAGCAGTCCCCGCATAGGGACAGGATGGTGGATAACGGGCTACACCTTC.